This paragraph covers one TCR beta chain sequence. Its target is unknown. This record belongs to a study of T cell responses to AZD1222 COVID-19 vaccine. Study findings and constraints: Regions 160-218 and 743-854 dominated among vaccine-associated CD4 TCRs spanning spike. Within unmutated variant regions lay the reported targets of nearly half of spike-specific TCRs.

V was cut by 4 bases and J by 2 bases, with 8 bases left in between. CDR3 size: 14 residues. Germline CDR1 and CDR2: SGHTA and FQGNSA. Data came from immunoSEQ multiplex PCR; TCRdb stores just in-frame clones and leaves some out. The sample lists approximately 120,000 clones; roughly 86% were seen once. Material: peripheral blood, obtained on day 0 of MenACWY control vaccination. This TCR derives from an adult in good health. The chain is built from TRBV7-2 and TRBJ2-2; D may be TRBD1 (6 bases). As DNA, the CDR3 is TGTGCCAGCAGCTACAGGGCAAACACCGGGGAGCTGTTTTTT. Translating it yields CASSYRANTGELFF.